The present TCR beta chain was sequenced within a study of T cell repertoires in cytomegalovirus infection (dated by TCRdb to between 2018 and 2020). Looking at the study overall: Donor HLA type was relevant to the analysis, because carriage of CMV infection together with the matching HLA type was indicated by public TCR beta signatures.

Sequencing was carried out with an Illumina HiSeq 1500. TCRdb redid the processing of the public reads, applying fastp at Q25 and MiXCR, and retained in-frame beta chains. Entries are consolidated by CDR3 protein sequence, retaining the most common genes and DNA. Across this sample there are roughly 720,000 distinct CDR3 sequences, with 35% seen only once. The ten largest clonotypes hold 2.8% of the sample. This clonotype was seen repeatedly, ten times or more. Its binding antigen is unknown. No clone much larger than this one lies a single base away; base qualities are absent. The research as a whole found: The ex vivo response was dominated by HLA-C-restricted CMV-specific TCR beta clonotypes, which also provided the single most frequent clonotype in two of eight donors. Cumulative frequency of public TCR beta family members discriminated carriers of CMV infection plus the relevant HLA type in this cohort and an independent approximately 360-donor cohort.

V loses 2 bases of germline sequence and J loses 0 bases, and the interval between the two ends is 11 bases. The CDR3 goes from the cysteine to the phenylalanine over 17 residues. Just the 51-base CDR3 DNA is kept, in frame starting at base 1. Per the germline V gene (reference sequence), SEHNR is the CDR1 and FQNEAQ is the CDR2. The TCR sequence derives from a human donor in good health (CMV status not recorded). Some clones in this sample may be carry-over from other donors' samples. The sequence joins TRBV7-9 to TRBJ2-6; the best D guess is TRBD1, with 5 bases matching. The sequenced material came from PBMCs. The CDR3 here reads CASSLRTPLSGANVLTF. The DNA sequence follows: TGTGCCAGCAGCTTACGGACACCACTCTCTGGGGCCAACGTCCTGACTTTC.